The rows below give T cell receptor beta chains drawn from one sample of a study of blood T cells in healthy people across ages. Each CDR3 protein gets one entry after TCRdb re-called the 5' RACE reads with MiXCR. The sample yields approximately 2,000,000 distinct CDR3 sequences, about two fifths seen once. The sequenced sample was blood. These receptors came from a human donor in good health. The CDR3 runs from the conserved cysteine through the conserved F or W. D genes are given only for firm matches. Expanded clones are given a class, and other clones once, few, many or no size at all.

j_call v_call clone_size d_call cdr3_nt cdr3_aa
TRBJ2-1 TRBV12-3/TRBV12-4 . . TGTGCCAGCAGTTTAGCGGGACTCCCCCGGAATAAGCAGTTCTTC CASSLAGLPRNKQFF
TRBJ1-5 TRBV6-5 few . TGTGCCACCTCACAGGGCAGGGGCAATCAGCCCCAGCATTTT CATSQGRGNQPQHF
TRBJ1-2 TRBV5-1 . TRBD1 TGCGCCAGCAGCTGGGACAGGGAGAATTTCTATGGCTACACCTTC CASSWDRENFYGYTF
TRBJ2-3 TRBV4-1 few TRBD2 TGCGCCAGCCGGAGGACTAGCGGGGGCCGGACAGATACGCAGTATTTT CASRRTSGGRTDTQYF
TRBJ2-1 TRBV20-1 . . TGCAGTGCTAGGGGCCCCAATGAGCAGTTCTTC CSARGPNEQFF
TRBJ2-3 TRBV27 . . TGTGCCAGCAGGGAGGGGGTATTTAACACAGATACGCAGTATTTT CASREGVFNTDTQYF
TRBJ2-5 TRBV20-1 . TRBD2 TGCAGTGCTAGGGCCGGGACTAGGCAAGAGACCCAGTACTTC CSARAGTRQETQYF
TRBJ1-2 TRBV20-1 . . TGCAGTGCTGGGACCCGGGACCAGTCCCACTATGGCTACACCTTC CSAGTRDQSHYGYTF
TRBJ2-5 TRBV3-1 . . TGTGCCAGCAGACTTGGACGGACCCAAGAGACCCAGTACTTC CASRLGRTQETQYF
TRBJ2-1 TRBV19 many TRBD2 TGTGCCAGTAGTCTCACGGGGGGAGGGTACAATGAGCAGTTCTTC CASSLTGGGYNEQFF
TRBJ1-3 TRBV7-7 few . TGTGCCAGCAGCGGAGGGACGGGAAACACCATATATTTT CASSGGTGNTIYF
TRBJ2-3 TRBV3-1 . . TGTGCCAGCAGCCAAGATGGGCGGGGGCAAGATACGCAGTATTTT CASSQDGRGQDTQYF
TRBJ2-5 TRBV7-3 . . TGTGCCAGCAGCTTAGACCAAGGCCGAGGGAACCAAGAGACCCAGTACTTC CASSLDQGRGNQETQYF
TRBJ2-7 TRBV12-3/TRBV12-4 . . TGTGCCAGCAGCCCTGTACGACGGGGGACCTACGAGCAGTACTTC CASSPVRRGTYEQYF
TRBJ2-1 TRBV11-3 . TRBD2 TGTGCCAGCAGCCGGAGCGGGGACCACAATGAGCAGTTCTTC CASSRSGDHNEQFF
TRBJ2-1 TRBV2 few . TGTGCCAGCAGTGAAGACAACAATGAGCAGTTCTTC CASSEDNNEQFF
TRBJ1-2 TRBV4-3 . TRBD1 TGCGCCAGCAGCCCTACTGTTTCCGGGACAGGCCTACCGGGTGGCTACACCTTC CASSPTVSGTGLPGGYTF
TRBJ2-5 TRBV20-1 few . TGCAGTGCTCCGCAGATCCCGTACCAAGAGACCCAGTACTTC CSAPQIPYQETQYF
TRBJ2-3 TRBV6-1 few TRBD1 TGTGCCAGCAGTGAAGCCTATAGACAGGGGATCCCAGATACGCAGTATTTT CASSEAYRQGIPDTQYF
TRBJ1-6 TRBV27 . . TGTGCCAGCCGCCGTGGGGGGTCACCCCTCCACTTT CASRRGGSPLHF
TRBJ2-3 TRBV15 . . TGTGCCACCAGCAAAGAGATTGGGCCAGATACGCAGTATTTT CATSKEIGPDTQYF
TRBJ1-2 TRBV2 . . TGTGCCAGCAGTGAATTATTGCCGGACATATATGGCTACACCTTC CASSELLPDIYGYTF
TRBJ2-7 TRBV12-3/TRBV12-4 . . TGTGCTTCCACAAGCGGCGGAGAGCACCGCAATTACGAGCAGTACTTC CASTSGGEHRNYEQYF
TRBJ2-6 TRBV5-6 . . TGTGCCAGCAGCTTACGGGCGGCGCTGAGAGGGGCCAACGTCCTGACTTTC CASSLRAALRGANVLTF
TRBJ2-7 TRBV11-2 . TRBD2 TGTGCCAGCAGCCCACTAACGGGGACTAGAAGTTCCTACGAGCAGTACTTC CASSPLTGTRSSYEQYF
TRBJ1-2 TRBV7-2 . . TGTGCCAGCAGCTTAGTGACCTACTATGGCTACACCTTC CASSLVTYYGYTF